This T cell receptor beta chain comes out of a study of early T cells in non-severe SARS-CoV-2 infection. Overall study context: Chains were unpaired, as sequencing was done on bulk RNA from unsorted whole blood. Points from the study as a whole: A preference for anti-spike CD8 responses marked VDJdb matching, which missed private and CD4 specificities.

Tagging with unique molecular identifiers was applied to individual cDNA molecules. Each CDR3 protein gets one entry after TCRdb re-called the 5' RACE reads with MiXCR. The sample lists about 36,000 distinct CDR3 sequences, around 7% seen once, with about 25% in the top ten. Comments on this clonotype: Its antigen is unknown.

CDR1 SGHNT and CDR2 YYREEE come from the germline V gene (reference sequence). V lost 3 bases, J lost 7 bases, and 7 bases lay in between. The length of the CDR3 is 11 residues. Sample: whole blood, taken at baseline. The receptor's source is an adult who was a healthcare worker with PCR-confirmed SARS-CoV-2 infection or an uninfected control (not recorded which). V and J are TRBV5-4 and TRBJ1-2; D call uncertain. The CDR3 loop reads CASSSFGGYTF. The CDR3 region has the DNA TGTGCCAGCAGCTCCTTTGGTGGCTACACCTTC. Complete variable domain (other parts from reference TRBV5-4 and TRBJ1-2): ETGVTQSPTHLIKTRGQQVTLRCSSQSGHNTVSWYQQALGQGPQFIFQYYREEENGRGNFPPRFSGLQFPNYSSELNVNALELDDSALYLCASSSFGGYTFGSGTRLTVV.